This T cell receptor (beta chain) was profiled in a study of blood T cell repertoires in COVID-19. On the study more broadly: Samples representing acute and convalescent COVID-19 were sourced from the United States, Italy and Spain. Sources were T cells, B-cell-depleted T cells, or PBMCs; the material itself was cDNA or gDNA.

Trimming removed 4 bases at V and 3 bases at J, with 10 bases between. CDR1 and CDR2 (germline): LNHDA, SQIVND (reference sequence). This CDR3 spans 13 amino acids. Original processing notes: Reference gene primer amplification in the assay estimated nucleated cell counts. TCRdb's table, derived via immunoSEQ multiplex PCR, lists solely in-frame clones and lacks some. V, J and clone size derive from that table, while D and trimming were established from the DNA sequence. The table lists about 260,000 clones, roughly 86% of them singletons. Sequencing was performed on peripheral blood. The chain joins TRBV19 to TRBJ2-7; D is possibly TRBD1 (6 bases). This TCR was recovered from a man in his forties with active or convalescent COVID-19. The CDR3 loop is CASSTDRFYEQYF. The CDR3 region has the DNA TGTGCCAGTAGTACCGACAGGTTCTACGAGCAGTACTTC.